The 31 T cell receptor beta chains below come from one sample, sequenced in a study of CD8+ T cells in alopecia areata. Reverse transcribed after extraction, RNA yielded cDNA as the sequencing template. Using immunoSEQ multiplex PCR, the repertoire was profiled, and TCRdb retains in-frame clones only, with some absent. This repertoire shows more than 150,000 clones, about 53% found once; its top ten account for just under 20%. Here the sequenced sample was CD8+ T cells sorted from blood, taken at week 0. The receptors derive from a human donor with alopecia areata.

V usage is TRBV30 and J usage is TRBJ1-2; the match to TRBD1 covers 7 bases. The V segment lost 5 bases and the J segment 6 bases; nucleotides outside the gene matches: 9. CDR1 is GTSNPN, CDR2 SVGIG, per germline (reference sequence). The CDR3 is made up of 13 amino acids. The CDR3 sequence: CAWATGLKDGYTF. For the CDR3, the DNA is TGTGCCTGGGCGACAGGGCTTAAAGATGGCTACACCTTC.

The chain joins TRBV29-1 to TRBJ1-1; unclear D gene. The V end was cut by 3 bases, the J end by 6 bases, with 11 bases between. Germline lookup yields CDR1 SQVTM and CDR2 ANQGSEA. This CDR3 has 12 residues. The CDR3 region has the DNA TGCAGCGTTGAGGTCAATATCGCTGAAGCTTTCTTT. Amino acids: CSVEVNIAEAFF.

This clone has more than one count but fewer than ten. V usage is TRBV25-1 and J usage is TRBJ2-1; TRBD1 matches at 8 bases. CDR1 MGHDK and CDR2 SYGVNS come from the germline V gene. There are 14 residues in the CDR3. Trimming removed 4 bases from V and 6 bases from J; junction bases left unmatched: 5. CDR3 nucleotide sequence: TGTGCCAGCAGTGGGGACAGGCGGGGCAATGAGCAGTTCTTC. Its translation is CASSGDRRGNEQFF.

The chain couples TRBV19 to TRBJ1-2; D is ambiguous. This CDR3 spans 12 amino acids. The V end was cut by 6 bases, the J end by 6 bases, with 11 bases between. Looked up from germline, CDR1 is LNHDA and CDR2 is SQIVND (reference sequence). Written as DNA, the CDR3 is TGTGCCAGTAGGAGCGGATCGAATGGCTACACCTTC. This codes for CASRSGSNGYTF.

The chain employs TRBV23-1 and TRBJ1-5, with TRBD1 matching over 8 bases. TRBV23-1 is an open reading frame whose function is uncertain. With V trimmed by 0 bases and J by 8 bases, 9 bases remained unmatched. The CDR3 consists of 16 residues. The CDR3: CASSQSRTGSHEPQHF. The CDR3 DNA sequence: TGCGCCAGCAGTCAATCGAGGACAGGGTCCCATGAGCCCCAGCATTTT.

This CDR3 reads CASSLTLAGGADTQYF. CDR3 DNA: TGTGCCAGCAGTTTAACCCTAGCGGGGGGAGCAGATACGCAGTATTTT. This chain uses TRBV27 with TRBJ2-3; TRBD2 agrees at 11 bases. The germline gives CDR1 MNHEY, CDR2 SMNVEV (reference sequence). V lost 2 bases and J lost 4; bases outside the gene matches: 5. This CDR3 region has 16 residues.

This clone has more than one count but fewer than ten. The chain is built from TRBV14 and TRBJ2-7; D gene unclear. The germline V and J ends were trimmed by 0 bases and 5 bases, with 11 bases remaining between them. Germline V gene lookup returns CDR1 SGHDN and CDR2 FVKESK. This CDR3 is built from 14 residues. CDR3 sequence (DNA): TGTGCCAGCAGCCAAGAGGTCAGGTCTAACGAGCAGTACTTC. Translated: CASSQEVRSNEQYF.

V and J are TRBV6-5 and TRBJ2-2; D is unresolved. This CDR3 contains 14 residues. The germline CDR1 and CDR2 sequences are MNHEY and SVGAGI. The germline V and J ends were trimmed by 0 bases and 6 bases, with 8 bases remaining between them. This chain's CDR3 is CASSYSINAGELFF. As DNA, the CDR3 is TGTGCCAGCAGTTACTCGATTAATGCCGGGGAGCTGTTTTTT.

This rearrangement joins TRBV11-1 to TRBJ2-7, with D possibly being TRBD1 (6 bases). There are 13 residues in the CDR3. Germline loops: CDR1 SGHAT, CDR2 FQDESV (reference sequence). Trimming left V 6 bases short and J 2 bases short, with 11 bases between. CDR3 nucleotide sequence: TGTGCCAGCAGGGGACATTCTCCCTACGAGCAGTACTTC. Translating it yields CASRGHSPYEQYF.

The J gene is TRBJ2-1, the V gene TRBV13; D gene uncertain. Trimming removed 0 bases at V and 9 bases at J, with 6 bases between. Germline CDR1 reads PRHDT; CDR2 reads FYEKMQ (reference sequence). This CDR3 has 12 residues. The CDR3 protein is CASSLGGSEQFF. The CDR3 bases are TGTGCCAGCAGCTTAGGGGGGTCTGAGCAGTTCTTC.

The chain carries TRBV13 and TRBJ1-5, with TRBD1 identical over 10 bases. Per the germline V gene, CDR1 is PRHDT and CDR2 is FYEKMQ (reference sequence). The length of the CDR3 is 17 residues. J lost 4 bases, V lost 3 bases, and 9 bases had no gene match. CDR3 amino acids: CASSLGPVGQGNQPQHF. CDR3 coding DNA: TGTGCCAGCAGCTTGGGGCCCGTGGGACAGGGGAATCAGCCCCAGCATTTT.

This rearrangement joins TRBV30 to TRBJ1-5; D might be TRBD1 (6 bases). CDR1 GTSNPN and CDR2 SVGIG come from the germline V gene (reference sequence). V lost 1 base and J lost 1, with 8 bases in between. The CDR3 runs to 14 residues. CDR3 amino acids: CAWSATGSNQPQHF. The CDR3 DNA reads TGTGCCTGGAGTGCAACAGGGAGCAATCAGCCCCAGCATTTT.

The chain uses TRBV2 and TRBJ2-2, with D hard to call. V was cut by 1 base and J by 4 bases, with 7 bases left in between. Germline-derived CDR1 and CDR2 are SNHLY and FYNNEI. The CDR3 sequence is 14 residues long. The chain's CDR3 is CASSEEVRTGELFF. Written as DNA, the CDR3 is TGTGCCAGCAGTGAAGAAGTACGCACCGGGGAGCTGTTTTTT.

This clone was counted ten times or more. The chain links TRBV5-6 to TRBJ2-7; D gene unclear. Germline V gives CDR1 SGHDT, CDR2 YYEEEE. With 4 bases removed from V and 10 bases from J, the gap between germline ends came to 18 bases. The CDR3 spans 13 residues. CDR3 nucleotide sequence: TGTGCCAGCAGCGTAGATATTAGGCAGGCACAGTACTTC. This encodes CASSVDIRQAQYF.

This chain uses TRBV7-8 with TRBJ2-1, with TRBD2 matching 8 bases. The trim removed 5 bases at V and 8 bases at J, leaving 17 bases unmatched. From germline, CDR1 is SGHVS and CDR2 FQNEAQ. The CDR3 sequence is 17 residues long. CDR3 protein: CASSGTLIGGASDEQFF. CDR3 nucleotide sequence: TGTGCCAGCAGCGGGACCCTTATCGGGGGGGCCTCCGATGAGCAGTTCTTC.

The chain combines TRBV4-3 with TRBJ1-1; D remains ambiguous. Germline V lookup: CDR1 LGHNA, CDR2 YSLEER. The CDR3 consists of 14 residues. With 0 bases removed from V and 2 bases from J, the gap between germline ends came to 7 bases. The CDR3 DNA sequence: TGCGCCAGCAGCCAAGAATTGGAAAACACTGAAGCTTTCTTT. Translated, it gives CASSQELENTEAFF.

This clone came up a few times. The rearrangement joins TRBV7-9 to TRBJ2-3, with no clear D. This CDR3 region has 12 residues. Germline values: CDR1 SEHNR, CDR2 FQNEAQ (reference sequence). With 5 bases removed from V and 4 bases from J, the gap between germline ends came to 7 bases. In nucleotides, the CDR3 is TGTGCCAGCAGCCAAGCCCCAGATACGCAGTATTTT. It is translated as CASSQAPDTQYF.

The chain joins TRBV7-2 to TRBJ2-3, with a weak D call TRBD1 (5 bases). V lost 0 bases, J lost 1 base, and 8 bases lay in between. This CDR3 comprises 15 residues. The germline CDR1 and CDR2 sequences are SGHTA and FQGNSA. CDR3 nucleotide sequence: TGTGCCAGCAGCTTAGCCCGCAGGGGCACAGATACGCAGTATTTT. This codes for CASSLARRGTDTQYF.

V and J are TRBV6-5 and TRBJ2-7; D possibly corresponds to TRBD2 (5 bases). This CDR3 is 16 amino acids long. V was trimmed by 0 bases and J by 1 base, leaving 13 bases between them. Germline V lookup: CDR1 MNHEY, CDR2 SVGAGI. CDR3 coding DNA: TGTGCCAGCAGTTACTCGTTCGGGGAAAGATCCTACGAGCAGTACTTC. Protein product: CASSYSFGERSYEQYF.

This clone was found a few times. The CDR3 bases are TGCAGCGTCACAGACAAGGAAGACTACGAGCAGTACTTC. Residues: CSVTDKEDYEQYF. The V gene is TRBV29-1, the J gene TRBJ2-7, with unresolved D. Germline V CDR1 and CDR2: SQVTM, ANQGSEA. Trimming cost V 6 bases and J 3 bases, with 15 bases left between them. The CDR3 is 13 residues long.

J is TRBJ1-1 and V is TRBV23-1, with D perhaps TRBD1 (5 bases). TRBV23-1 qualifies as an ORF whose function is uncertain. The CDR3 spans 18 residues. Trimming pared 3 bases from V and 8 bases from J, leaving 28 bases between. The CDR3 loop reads CASSHQVRGYRYTIEAFF. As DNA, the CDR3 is TGCGCCAGCAGTCACCAAGTACGGGGGTACCGGTACACTATAGAAGCTTTCTTT.

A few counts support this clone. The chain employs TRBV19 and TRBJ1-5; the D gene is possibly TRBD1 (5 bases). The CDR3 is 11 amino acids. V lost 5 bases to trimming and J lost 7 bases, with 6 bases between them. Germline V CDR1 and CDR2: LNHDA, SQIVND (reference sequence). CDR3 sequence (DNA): TGTGCCAGTAGTGGGGGACAGCCCCAGCATTTT. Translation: CASSGGQPQHF.

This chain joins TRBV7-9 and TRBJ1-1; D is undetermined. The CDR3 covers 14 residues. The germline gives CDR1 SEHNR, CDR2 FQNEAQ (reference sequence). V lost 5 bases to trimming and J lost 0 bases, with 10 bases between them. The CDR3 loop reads CASSTITMNTEAFF. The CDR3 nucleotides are TGTGCCAGCAGCACAATTACCATGAACACTGAAGCTTTCTTT.

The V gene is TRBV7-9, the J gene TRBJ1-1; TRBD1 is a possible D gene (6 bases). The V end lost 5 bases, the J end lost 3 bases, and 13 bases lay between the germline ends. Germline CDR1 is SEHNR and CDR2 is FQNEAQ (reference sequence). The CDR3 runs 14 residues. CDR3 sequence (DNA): TGTGCCAGCAGCCGGACAGCTGGGGACACTGAAGCTTTCTTT. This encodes CASSRTAGDTEAFF.

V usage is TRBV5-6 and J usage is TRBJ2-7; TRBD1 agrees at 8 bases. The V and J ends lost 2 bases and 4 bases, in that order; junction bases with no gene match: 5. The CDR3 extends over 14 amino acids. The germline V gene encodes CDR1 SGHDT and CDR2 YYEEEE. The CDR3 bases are TGTGCCAGCAGCTTCGGGACAGGCGATTACGAGCAGTACTTC. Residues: CASSFGTGDYEQYF. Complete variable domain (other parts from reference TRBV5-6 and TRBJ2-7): DAGVTQSPTHLIKTRGQQVTLRCSPKSGHDTVSWYQQALGQGPQFIFQYYEEEERQRGNFPDRFSGHQFPNYSSELNVNALLLGDSALYLCASSFGTGDYEQYFGPGTRLTVT.

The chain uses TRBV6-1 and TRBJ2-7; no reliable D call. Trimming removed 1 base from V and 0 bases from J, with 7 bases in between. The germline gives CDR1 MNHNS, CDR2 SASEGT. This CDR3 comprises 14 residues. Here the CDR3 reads CASSEGVSSYEQYF. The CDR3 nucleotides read TGTGCCAGCAGTGAAGGGGTCAGCTCCTACGAGCAGTACTTC.

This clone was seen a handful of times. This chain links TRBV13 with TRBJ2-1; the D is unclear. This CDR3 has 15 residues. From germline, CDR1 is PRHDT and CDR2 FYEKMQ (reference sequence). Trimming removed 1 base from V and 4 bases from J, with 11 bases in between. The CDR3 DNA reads TGTGCCAGCAGCTTAGCGGCAGGAACATACAATGAGCAGTTCTTC. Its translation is CASSLAAGTYNEQFF. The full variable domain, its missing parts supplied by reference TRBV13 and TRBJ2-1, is AAGVIQSPRHLIKEKRETATLKCYPIPRHDTVYWYQQGPGQDPQFLISFYEKMQSDKGSIPDRFSAQQFSDYHSELNMSSLELGDSALYFCASSLAAGTYNEQFFGPGTRLTVL.

The CDR3 reads CTPSIEETQYF. The CDR3 DNA is TGCACGCCATCGATAGAAGAGACCCAGTACTTC. V gene TRBV20-1 combines with J gene TRBJ2-5; D gene ambiguous. The CDR3 covers 11 residues. Germline CDR1 is DFQATT and CDR2 is SNEGSKA (reference sequence).

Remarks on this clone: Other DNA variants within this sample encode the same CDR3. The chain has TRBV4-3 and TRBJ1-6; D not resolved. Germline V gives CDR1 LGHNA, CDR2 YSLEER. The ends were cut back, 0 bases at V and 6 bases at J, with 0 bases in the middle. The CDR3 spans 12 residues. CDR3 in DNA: TGCGCCAGCAGCCAAGATAATTCACCCCTCCACTTT. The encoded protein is CASSQDNSPLHF.

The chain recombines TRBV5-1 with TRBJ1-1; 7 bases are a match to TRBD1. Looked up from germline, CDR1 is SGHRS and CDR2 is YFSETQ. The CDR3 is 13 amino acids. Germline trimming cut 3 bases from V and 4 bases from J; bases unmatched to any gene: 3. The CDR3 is CASSSTGSTEAFF. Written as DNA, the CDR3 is TGCGCCAGCAGCTCGACAGGGAGCACTGAAGCTTTCTTT.

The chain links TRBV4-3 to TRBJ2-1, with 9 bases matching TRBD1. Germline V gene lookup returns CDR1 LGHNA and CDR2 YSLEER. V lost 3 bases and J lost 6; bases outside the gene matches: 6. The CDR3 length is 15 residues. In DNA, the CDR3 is TGCGCCAGCAGCCACGGGACAGGGTCGAGCAATGAGCAGTTCTTC. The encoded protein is CASSHGTGSSNEQFF.